The text below deals with one T cell receptor beta chain. Germline V gives CDR1 MDHEN, CDR2 SYDVKM. The V and J ends lost 6 bases and 10 bases, in that order; junction bases with no gene match: 12. This CDR3 comprises 14 residues. Methods used by the authors: Counts of nucleated cells, estimated from reference gene primer amplification, were obtained. Clones were sequenced by immunoSEQ multiplex PCR, and TCRdb holds only the in-frame ones, with some missing. The D gene and trimming were derived from the DNA, and the V and J assignments and clone size from that table. The profile shows approximately 280,000 clones, 87% of them singletons. The sample is drawn from a study of blood T cell repertoires in COVID-19. Whole-study context: T cells, B-cell-depleted T cells, or PBMCs provided the cDNA or gDNA that served as material.

Participants spanned ages roughly 18 to 90 years and resided in over 20 US areas. Participants were placed into cohorts based on the clinical history they reported. Input material: PBMCs or T cells enriched from blood (not recorded which). The V call is TRBV28, the J call TRBJ2-1; TRBD1 aligns across 7 bases. This clonotype originated in a woman aged 40-49 years who had recovered from COVID-19. CDR3: CASSLRTGRGEQFF. The DNA of the CDR3 is TGTGCCAGCAGCCTCCGGACAGGACGAGGCGAGCAGTTCTTC.